This paragraph covers one TCR beta chain sequence. Germline assignment: CDR1 LGHNA and CDR2 YSLEER. This CDR3 has 16 residues. The J segment lost 2 bases and the V segment lost 1 base, leaving 5 bases of the junction unmatched. The sample comes from a study of technical replicates of blood from four donors. Measured with immunoSEQ multiplex PCR; TCRdb has only the in-frame clones, and not every one. Of 62,000 or so clones in the sample, approximately 86% are singletons; the top ten hold 5% to 5.5%. The sample was PBMCs. This clonotype was obtained from a human donor in good health. Some clones in this sample may be carry-over from other donors' samples. This chain links TRBV4-3 with TRBJ1-1; 9 bases agree with TRBD1. The CDR3 loop reads CASSQAQGASNTEAFF. The CDR3 DNA sequence: TGCGCCAGCAGCCAAGCACAGGGGGCCTCTAACACTGAAGCTTTCTTT.